This TCR beta chain was captured by sequencing in a study of cytomegalovirus exposure and HLA in healthy donors. With 60 Vbeta and 13 Jbeta primers, the PCR was carried out. Here immunoSEQ multiplex PCR was the method, and the copy in TCRdb shows in-frame clones only, minus some. Of some 110,000 clones in the sample, around 80% were seen once. Germline loops: CDR1 SGHRS, CDR2 YFSETQ. The V and J ends lost 4 bases and 5 bases, in that order; junction bases with no gene match: 17. The CDR3 covers 17 residues. The rearrangement links TRBV5-1 to TRBJ2-5, with TRBD1 identical over 7 bases. The TCR originated in a man younger than 45 in good health and CMV-seropositive. Sequencing used PBMCs. The CDR3 here is CASSGPGQAIPGETQYF. CDR3 sequence (DNA): TGCGCCAGCAGCGGTCCCGGACAGGCGATCCCGGGGGAGACCCAGTACTTC.